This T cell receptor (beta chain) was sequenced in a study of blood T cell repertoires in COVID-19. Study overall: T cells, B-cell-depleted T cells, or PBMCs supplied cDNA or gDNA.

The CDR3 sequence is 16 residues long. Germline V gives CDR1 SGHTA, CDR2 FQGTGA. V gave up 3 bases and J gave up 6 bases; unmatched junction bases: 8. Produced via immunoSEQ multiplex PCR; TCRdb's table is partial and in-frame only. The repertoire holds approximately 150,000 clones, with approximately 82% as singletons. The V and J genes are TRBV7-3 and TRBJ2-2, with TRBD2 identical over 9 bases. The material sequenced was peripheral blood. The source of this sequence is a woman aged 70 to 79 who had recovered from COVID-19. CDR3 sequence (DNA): TGTGCCAGCAGCTTCGGCGGGAGGGCCTTCGCCGGGGAGCTGTTTTTT. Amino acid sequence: CASSFGGRAFAGELFF.